The 23 T cell receptor beta chains in this list originate from one sample, sequenced in a study of cytomegalovirus exposure and HLA in healthy donors. 13 Jbeta primers and 60 Vbeta primers were used for the PCR. This table comes from immunoSEQ multiplex PCR, and its TCRdb copy is limited to in-frame clones, with some not included. The table for this sample gives 140,000 to 150,000 clones. The sequenced sample consisted of PBMCs. All receptors derive from a male donor in good health and CMV-seronegative.

CDR3 sequence (DNA): TGTGCCAGCAGCTTAGTAAACAGGGGGAACACTGAAGCTTTCTTT. It translates to CASSLVNRGNTEAFF. This chain links TRBV7-9 with TRBJ1-1; TRBD1 aligns across 7 bases. V lost 1 base and J lost 1; bases outside the gene matches: 3. CDR3 length equals 15 residues. The germline CDR1 and CDR2 sequences are SEHNR and FQNEAQ (reference sequence).

This chain links TRBV19 with TRBJ1-4, with 9 bases matching TRBD1. V trimming: 5 bases; J trimming: 5 bases; junction bases outside the gene matches: 6. The V gene's germline CDR1 is LNHDA and CDR2 SQIVND (reference sequence). The CDR3 has 15 amino acids. The CDR3 sequence is CASSGPGQGNEKLFF. CDR3 DNA sequence: TGTGCCAGTAGTGGCCCGGGACAGGGAAATGAAAAACTGTTTTTT.

This rearrangement joins TRBV6-1 to TRBJ2-7; 12 nucleotides match TRBD2. This CDR3 comprises 18 residues. Germline V gene data show CDR1 as MNHNS and CDR2 as SASEGT. V was pared by 4 bases and J by 0 bases, with 10 bases of the junction left unmatched. This CDR3 is CASSGLTSGRISSYEQYF. The CDR3 region has the DNA TGTGCCAGCAGTGGCCTAACTAGCGGGAGGATCAGCTCCTACGAGCAGTACTTC.

The gene calls are TRBV6-1 and TRBJ1-6, with 7 bases aligning to TRBD1. CDR3 length equals 15 residues. CDR1 MNHNS and CDR2 SASEGT come from the germline V gene. V gave up 3 bases and J gave up 7 bases; unmatched junction bases: 6. The CDR3 DNA reads TGTGCCAGCAGTGATTTTCCCAGGGGGAATTCACCCCTCCACTTT. Translating gives CASSDFPRGNSPLHF.

This rearrangement joins TRBV30 to TRBJ2-3, with TRBD2 matching 11 bases. The CDR3 is made up of 17 amino acids. Germline V lookup: CDR1 GTSNPN, CDR2 SVGIG (reference sequence). Trimming removed 1 base from V and 4 bases from J; junction bases left unmatched: 10. Written as DNA, the CDR3 is TGTGCCTGGAGTGCCTCTCTAGCGGGAGGCCCCGCAGATACGCAGTATTTT. This translates into CAWSASLAGGPADTQYF.

V is TRBV9 and J is TRBJ1-5; D is unresolved. CDR1 and CDR2 (germline): SGDLS, YYNGEE. The length of the CDR3 is 14 residues. The V gene lost 0 bases and the J gene lost 4 bases, with 8 bases spanning the gap. The CDR3 region is CASSVATGNQPQHF. The CDR3, as DNA: TGTGCCAGCAGCGTAGCTACCGGGAATCAGCCCCAGCATTTT.

This chain uses TRBV25-1 with TRBJ1-1; D unclear. This CDR3 spans 14 amino acids. V gave up 5 bases and J gave up 1 base, with 11 bases separating them. The germline CDR1 and CDR2 sequences are MGHDK and SYGVNS. CDR3 DNA sequence: TGTGCCAGCAGTTCCCACGCAGGGAACACTGAAGCTTTCTTT. Translated: CASSSHAGNTEAFF.

The CDR3 loop reads CASSNPGLAAETQYF. As DNA, the CDR3 is TGTGCCAGCAGCAACCCGGGACTAGCGGCAGAGACCCAGTACTTC. This chain joins TRBV7-9 and TRBJ2-5; 11 bases match TRBD2. The germline CDR1 and CDR2 sequences are SEHNR and FQNEAQ (reference sequence). With V trimmed by 5 bases and J by 4 bases, 6 bases remained unmatched. The CDR3 is 15 amino acids.

This chain links TRBV19 with TRBJ2-5; 8 bases map to TRBD1. The junction had 1 base not matched to a gene; V was cut back by 5 bases and J by 2 bases. CDR1 is LNHDA and CDR2 is SQIVND in the germline V gene (reference sequence). The CDR3 contains 13 residues. The CDR3 protein is CASSGDRQETQYF. CDR3 DNA sequence: TGTGCCAGTAGTGGGGACAGGCAAGAGACCCAGTACTTC.

This sequence joins TRBV11-2 and TRBJ1-2; the D is unclear. CDR3 length: 13 residues. Trimming pared 2 bases from V and 8 bases from J, leaving 12 bases between. In germline, CDR1 is SGHAT, CDR2 FQNNGV. The CDR3 loop is CASSLKGLGGYTF. CDR3 nucleotides: TGTGCCAGCAGCTTAAAAGGACTCGGGGGCTACACCTTC.

V usage is TRBV29-1 and J usage is TRBJ1-2; D might be TRBD1 (5 bases). Germline V lookup: CDR1 SQVTM, CDR2 ANQGSEA. Trimming took 6 bases from V and 8 from J, leaving 13 bases between them. This CDR3 is built from 11 residues. The CDR3, as DNA: TGCAGCGTGGGGGGATCTGGCGGCTACACCTTC. As protein: CSVGGSGGYTF.

The rearrangement links TRBV7-8 to TRBJ1-5; D might be TRBD1 (5 bases). The germline CDR1 and CDR2 sequences are SGHVS and FQNEAQ. V lost 5 bases, J lost 5 bases, and 16 bases lay in between. This CDR3 has 15 residues. The CDR3 loop reads CASSPQQELDQPQHF. CDR3 bases: TGTGCCAGCAGCCCACAACAGGAGTTAGATCAGCCCCAGCATTTT.

The chain couples TRBV27 to TRBJ2-7, with 9 bases matching TRBD1. CDR1 is MNHEY and CDR2 is SMNVEV in the germline V gene (reference sequence). V dropped 4 bases and J dropped 2; count of bases not matched to a gene: 15. CDR3 length: 18 residues. The CDR3 DNA follows: TGTGCCAGCAGTTCACGCACAGGGGGCGGATTAGGCACCTACGAGCAGTACTTC. It translates to CASSSRTGGGLGTYEQYF.

The V call is TRBV28, the J call TRBJ2-5, with 12 bases matching TRBD1. The CDR3 runs to 16 residues. The trim removed 4 bases at V and 5 bases at J, leaving 8 bases unmatched. Germline V CDR1 and CDR2: MDHEN, SYDVKM. The CDR3 loop reads CASSWGQGAGFETQYF. As DNA, the CDR3 is TGTGCCAGCAGTTGGGGACAGGGGGCCGGATTCGAGACCCAGTACTTC.

The rearrangement joins TRBV19 to TRBJ2-7; D uncertain. CDR1 is LNHDA and CDR2 is SQIVND in the germline V gene (reference sequence). Trimming removed 6 bases at V and 6 bases at J, with 9 bases between. This CDR3 spans 11 amino acids. The CDR3 nucleotides read TGTGCCAGTAGGAGTTCTTTCGAGCAGTACTTC. Translating gives CASRSSFEQYF.

The J gene is TRBJ1-1, the V gene TRBV29-1, with a weak D call TRBD1 (6 bases). This CDR3 is built from 14 residues. The V and J ends lost 4 bases and 2 bases respectively, with 14 bases between them. Germline CDR1 SQVTM, CDR2 ANQGSEA. This chain's CDR3 is CSVGRQGFNTEAFF. The CDR3 DNA reads as TGCAGCGTTGGTCGGCAGGGGTTTAACACTGAAGCTTTCTTT.

The rearrangement uses TRBV25-1 and TRBJ1-2, with D unclear. V lost 3 bases to trimming and J lost 8 bases, with 13 bases between them. CDR3 length: 13 amino acids. In germline, CDR1 is MGHDK, CDR2 SYGVNS. CDR3 DNA: TGTGCCAGCAGTGACCCAGCCGGGATAGGCTACACCTTC. Encoded protein: CASSDPAGIGYTF.

The chain uses TRBV6-6 and TRBJ2-7; D is undetermined. The CDR3 has 16 residues. CDR1 and CDR2 (germline): MNHNY, SVGAGI (reference sequence). Trimming removed 10 bases at V and 0 bases at J, with 22 bases between. The CDR3 DNA follows: TGTGCCACCTCGACTCGGGTGGCGGAACCCTCCTACGAGCAGTACTTC. Translated, it gives CATSTRVAEPSYEQYF.

V gene TRBV7-8 combines with J gene TRBJ2-7; tentatively, D is TRBD1 (6 bases). This CDR3 has 15 amino acids. The germline V gene encodes CDR1 SGHVS and CDR2 FQNEAQ. The V gene lost 1 base and the J gene lost 7 bases, with 17 bases spanning the gap. This CDR3 reads CASSLGRGASGEQYF. DNA of the CDR3: TGTGCCAGCAGCTTAGGCAGGGGCGCTTCAGGGGAGCAGTACTTC. The full variable domain, completed using reference TRBV7-8 and TRBJ2-7, is GAGVSQSPRYKVAKRGQDVALRCDPISGHVSLFWYQQALGQGPEFLTYFQNEAQLDKSGLPSDRFFAERPEGSVSTLKIQRTQQEDSAVYLCASSLGRGASGEQYFGPGTRLTVT.

V and J are TRBV6-1 and TRBJ1-1; D gene uncertain. Per the germline V gene, CDR1 is MNHNS and CDR2 is SASEGT. The CDR3 is 11 amino acids. The V and J ends lost 6 bases and 6 bases respectively, with 8 bases between them. The CDR3 protein is CASRNIPEAFF. The CDR3 nucleotides read TGTGCCAGCAGAAACATACCTGAAGCTTTCTTT.

V and J are TRBV11-3 and TRBJ2-3, with D possibly TRBD1 on 5 matching bases. Germline CDR1 and CDR2: SGHNT and YENEEA. V was trimmed by 3 bases and J by 2 bases, leaving 18 bases between them. The CDR3 has 17 residues. The CDR3 spells CASSLGEAWGPTDTQYF. DNA for the CDR3: TGTGCCAGCAGCTTGGGTGAGGCGTGGGGCCCCACAGATACGCAGTATTTT. Full variable domain (remainder filled in from reference TRBV11-3 and TRBJ2-3): EAGVVQSPRYKIIEKKQPVAFWCNPISGHNTLYWYLQNLGQGPELLIRYENEEAVDDSQLPKDRFSAERLKGVDSTLKIQPAELGDSAVYLCASSLGEAWGPTDTQYFGPGTRLTVL.

The rearrangement links TRBV7-3 to TRBJ2-7, with 12 bases fitting TRBD2. The CDR3 extends over 16 amino acids. V was pared by 5 bases and J by 2 bases, with 7 bases of the junction left unmatched. Germline assignment: CDR1 SGHTA and CDR2 FQGTGA. The chain's CDR3 is CASSPSGLAGTYEQYF. CDR3 in DNA: TGTGCCAGCAGCCCTTCTGGACTAGCGGGGACCTACGAGCAGTACTTC.

The chain joins TRBV28 to TRBJ2-7, with D possibly matching TRBD1 (5 bases). This CDR3 is 14 amino acids long. Trimming left V 6 bases short and J 2 bases short, with 14 bases between. Germline-derived CDR1 and CDR2 are MDHEN and SYDVKM. CDR3 loop: CASSRQYSTYEQYF. The CDR3 nucleotides read TGTGCCAGCAGCCGACAGTACTCTACCTACGAGCAGTACTTC.